This T cell receptor (beta chain) was observed in a study of cytomegalovirus exposure and HLA in healthy donors. General study points: There were 150 to 200 TCR beta chains listed as cytomegalovirus-associated. The majority of CMV-associated TCR beta chains were reported as apparently HLA-restricted in a later analysis. A later analysis associated 16,951 TCR beta sequences with HLA alleles at a 0.05 false discovery rate.

Use of 60 Vbeta and 13 Jbeta primers characterized the PCR. Sequenced by immunoSEQ multiplex PCR; TCRdb stores in-frame clones only, minus some. In the table there are over 100,000 clones, about 76% of which are singletons. Regarding this clone: Its antigen is unidentified.

Germline V lookup: CDR1 SQVTM, CDR2 ANQGSEA. There are 13 residues in the CDR3. Deletions cut 5 bases from V and 4 bases from J, with 12 bases between. The clonotype comes from a woman aged 40 to 55 in good health and CMV-seropositive. Sequences were obtained from PBMCs. V is TRBV29-1 and J is TRBJ1-5; D might be TRBD1 (6 bases). The CDR3 DNA reads as TGCAGCGTTTCCCAGGGGAATAATCAGCCCCAGCATTTT. Protein sequence: CSVSQGNNQPQHF.